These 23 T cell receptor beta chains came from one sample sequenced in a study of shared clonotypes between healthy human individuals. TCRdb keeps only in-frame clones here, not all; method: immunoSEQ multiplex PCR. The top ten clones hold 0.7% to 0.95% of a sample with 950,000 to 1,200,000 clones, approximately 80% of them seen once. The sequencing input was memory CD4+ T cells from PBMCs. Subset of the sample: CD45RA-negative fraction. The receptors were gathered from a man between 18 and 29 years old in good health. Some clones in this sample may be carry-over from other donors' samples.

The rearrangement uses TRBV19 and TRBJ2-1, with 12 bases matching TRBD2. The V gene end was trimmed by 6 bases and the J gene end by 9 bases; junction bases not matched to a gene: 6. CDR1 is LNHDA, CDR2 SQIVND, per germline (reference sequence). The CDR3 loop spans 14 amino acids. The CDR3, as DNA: TGTGCCAGTAGGATGCTAGCGGGAGGGAGTGAGCAGTTCTTC. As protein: CASRMLAGGSEQFF.

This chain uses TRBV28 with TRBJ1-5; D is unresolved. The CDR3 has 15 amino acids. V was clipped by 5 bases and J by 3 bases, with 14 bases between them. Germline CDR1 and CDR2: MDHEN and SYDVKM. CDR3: CASSLLDGNNQPQHF. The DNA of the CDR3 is TGTGCCAGCAGTCTACTTGACGGAAACAATCAGCCCCAGCATTTT.

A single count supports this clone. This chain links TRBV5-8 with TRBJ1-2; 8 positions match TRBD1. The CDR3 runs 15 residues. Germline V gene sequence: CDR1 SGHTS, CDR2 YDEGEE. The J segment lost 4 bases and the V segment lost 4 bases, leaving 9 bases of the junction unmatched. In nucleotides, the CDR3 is TGTGCCAGCAGCCCAACAGGGGGGAGTAGCTATGGCTACACCTTC. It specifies CASSPTGGSSYGYTF.

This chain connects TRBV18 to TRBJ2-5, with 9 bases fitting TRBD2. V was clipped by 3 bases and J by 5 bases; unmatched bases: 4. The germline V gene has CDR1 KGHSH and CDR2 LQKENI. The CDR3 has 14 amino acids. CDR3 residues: CASSPSGSAETQYF. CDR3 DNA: TGTGCCAGCTCACCTAGCGGGAGCGCCGAGACCCAGTACTTC.

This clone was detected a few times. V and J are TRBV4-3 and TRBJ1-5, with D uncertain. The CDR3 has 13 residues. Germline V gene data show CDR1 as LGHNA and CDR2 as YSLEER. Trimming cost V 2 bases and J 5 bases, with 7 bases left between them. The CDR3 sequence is CASSQTPYQPQHF. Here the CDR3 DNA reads TGCGCCAGCAGCCAAACACCGTATCAGCCCCAGCATTTT.

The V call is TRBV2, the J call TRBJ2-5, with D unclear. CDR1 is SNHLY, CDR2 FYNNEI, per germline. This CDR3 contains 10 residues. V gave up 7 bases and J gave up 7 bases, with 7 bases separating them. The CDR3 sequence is CASKSGTQYF. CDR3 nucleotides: TGTGCCAGCAAGTCGGGGACCCAGTACTTC.

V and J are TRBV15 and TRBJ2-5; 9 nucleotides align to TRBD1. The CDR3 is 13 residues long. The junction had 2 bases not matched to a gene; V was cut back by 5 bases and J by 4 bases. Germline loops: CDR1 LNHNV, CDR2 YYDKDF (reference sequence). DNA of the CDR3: TGTGCCACCAGCCCGGACAGGGGAGAGACCCAGTACTTC. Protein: CATSPDRGETQYF.

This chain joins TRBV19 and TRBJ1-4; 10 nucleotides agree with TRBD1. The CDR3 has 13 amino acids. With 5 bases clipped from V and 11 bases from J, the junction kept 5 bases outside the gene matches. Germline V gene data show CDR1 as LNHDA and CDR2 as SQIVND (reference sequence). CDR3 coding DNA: TGTGCCAGTAGTCCGGGACAGGGGAAGAAACTGTTTTTT. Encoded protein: CASSPGQGKKLFF.

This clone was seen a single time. The CDR3 DNA reads TGTGCCAGCAGTCTGGCCGGGGCAGGGGCCTCCTACGAGCAGTACTTC. Translating gives CASSLAGAGASYEQYF. The chain uses TRBV28 and TRBJ2-7; D perhaps matches TRBD1 (6 bases). This CDR3 spans 16 amino acids. CDR1 and CDR2 (germline): MDHEN, SYDVKM. The germline V and J ends were trimmed by 5 bases and 0 bases, with 17 bases remaining between them.

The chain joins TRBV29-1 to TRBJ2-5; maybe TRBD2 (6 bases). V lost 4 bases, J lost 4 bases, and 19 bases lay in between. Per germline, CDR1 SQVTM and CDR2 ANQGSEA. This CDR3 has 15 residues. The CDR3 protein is CSVGLGGTLGETQYF. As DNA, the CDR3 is TGCAGCGTTGGCTTGGGCGGGACGCTTGGAGAGACCCAGTACTTC.

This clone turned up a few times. CDR3 in DNA: TGTGCCAGCATGTACGGGACAGGGAATGGCTACACCTTC. Translating it yields CASMYGTGNGYTF. The chain uses TRBV2 and TRBJ1-2; 9 nucleotides align to TRBD1. CDR3 length: 13 residues. Trimming at V came to 7 bases and at J to 6 bases, leaving 6 bases not matched to a gene. The germline V gene has CDR1 SNHLY and CDR2 FYNNEI.

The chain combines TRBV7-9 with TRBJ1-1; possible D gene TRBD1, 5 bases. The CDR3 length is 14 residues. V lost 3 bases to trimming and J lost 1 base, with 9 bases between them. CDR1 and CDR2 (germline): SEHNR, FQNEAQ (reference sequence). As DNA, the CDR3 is TGTGCCAGCAGCTTCCACGACAGGAACACTGAAGCTTTCTTT. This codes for CASSFHDRNTEAFF.

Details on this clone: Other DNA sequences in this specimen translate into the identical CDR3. In nucleotides, the CDR3 is TGTGCCAGTAGTATTGATAGAGGGGAGCTGTTTTTT. Its translation is CASSIDRGELFF. V and J are TRBV19 and TRBJ2-2, with D uncertain. CDR1 LNHDA and CDR2 SQIVND come from the germline V gene (reference sequence). This CDR3 contains 12 residues. Between the trimmed V and J ends, which lost 3 bases and 8 bases, there was a span of 7 bases.

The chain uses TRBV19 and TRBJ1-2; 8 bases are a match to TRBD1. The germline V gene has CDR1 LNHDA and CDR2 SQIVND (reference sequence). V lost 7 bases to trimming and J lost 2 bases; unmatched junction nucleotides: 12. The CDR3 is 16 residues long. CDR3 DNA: TGTGCCAGTAATCGAAGGACAGGGATTACCAACTATGGCTACACCTTC. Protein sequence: CASNRRTGITNYGYTF.

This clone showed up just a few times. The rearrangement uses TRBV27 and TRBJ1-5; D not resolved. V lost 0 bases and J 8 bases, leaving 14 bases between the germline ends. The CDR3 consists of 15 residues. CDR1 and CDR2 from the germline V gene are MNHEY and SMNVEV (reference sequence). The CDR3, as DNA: TGTGCCAGCAGTTTATCGGGGTCCCCCGAGGAGCCCCAGCATTTT. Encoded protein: CASSLSGSPEEPQHF.

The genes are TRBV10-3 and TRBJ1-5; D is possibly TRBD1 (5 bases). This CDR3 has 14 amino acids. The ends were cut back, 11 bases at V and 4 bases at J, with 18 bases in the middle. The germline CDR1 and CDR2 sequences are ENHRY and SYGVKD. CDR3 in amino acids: CASRQSGGNQPQHF. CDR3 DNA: TGTGCCTCAAGACAGTCAGGAGGGAATCAGCCCCAGCATTTT.

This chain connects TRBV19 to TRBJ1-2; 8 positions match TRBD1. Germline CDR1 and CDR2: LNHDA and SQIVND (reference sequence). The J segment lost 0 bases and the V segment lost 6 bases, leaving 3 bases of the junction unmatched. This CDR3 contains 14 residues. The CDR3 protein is CASRKQGANYGYTF. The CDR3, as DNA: TGTGCCAGTAGGAAACAGGGGGCTAACTATGGCTACACCTTC.

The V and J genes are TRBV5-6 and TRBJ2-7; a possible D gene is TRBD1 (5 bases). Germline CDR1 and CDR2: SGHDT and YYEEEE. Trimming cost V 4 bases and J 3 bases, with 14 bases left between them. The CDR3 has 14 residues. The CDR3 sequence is CASSQRGSYYEQYF. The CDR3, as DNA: TGTGCCAGCAGCCAAAGGGGCAGCTACTACGAGCAGTACTTC.

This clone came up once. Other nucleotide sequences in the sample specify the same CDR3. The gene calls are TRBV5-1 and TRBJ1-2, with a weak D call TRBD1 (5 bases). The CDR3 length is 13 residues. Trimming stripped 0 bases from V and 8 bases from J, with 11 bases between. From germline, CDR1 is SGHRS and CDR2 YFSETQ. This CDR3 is CASSLAGLSGYTF. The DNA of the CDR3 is TGCGCCAGCAGCTTGGCAGGGTTGAGCGGCTACACCTTC.

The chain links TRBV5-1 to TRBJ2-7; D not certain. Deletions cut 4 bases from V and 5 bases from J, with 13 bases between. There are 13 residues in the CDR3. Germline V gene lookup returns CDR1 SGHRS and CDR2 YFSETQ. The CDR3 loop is CASSNPSGDEQYF. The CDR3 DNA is TGCGCCAGCAGCAACCCTTCAGGAGACGAGCAGTACTTC.

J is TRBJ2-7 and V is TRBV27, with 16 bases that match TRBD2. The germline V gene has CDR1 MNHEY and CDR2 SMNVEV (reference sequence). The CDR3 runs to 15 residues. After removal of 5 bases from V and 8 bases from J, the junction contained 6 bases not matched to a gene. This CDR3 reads CASSPGTSGRAKQYF. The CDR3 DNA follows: TGTGCCAGCAGTCCCGGGACTAGCGGGAGGGCCAAGCAGTACTTC.

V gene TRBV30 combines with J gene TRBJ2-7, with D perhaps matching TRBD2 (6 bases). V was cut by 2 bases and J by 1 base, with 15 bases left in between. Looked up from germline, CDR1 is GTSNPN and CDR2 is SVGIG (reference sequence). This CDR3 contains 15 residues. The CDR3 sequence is CAWSFRDSRSYEQYF. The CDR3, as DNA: TGTGCCTGGAGTTTCCGGGACTCCCGTTCCTACGAGCAGTACTTC.

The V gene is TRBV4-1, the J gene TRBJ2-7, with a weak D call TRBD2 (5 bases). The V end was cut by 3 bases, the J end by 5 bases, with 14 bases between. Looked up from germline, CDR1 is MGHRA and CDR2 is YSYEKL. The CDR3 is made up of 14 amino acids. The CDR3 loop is CASSHPLYGNEQYF. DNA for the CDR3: TGCGCCAGCAGCCATCCCCTTTACGGGAACGAGCAGTACTTC.